This entry lists 27 T cell receptor beta chains sequenced from one sample in a study of shared clonotypes between healthy human individuals. Produced via immunoSEQ multiplex PCR; TCRdb's table is partial and in-frame only. The data contain 2,500,000 or so clones, 85% to 95% of them singletons. Sequenced: naive CD4+ T cells from PBMCs. The subset denotes: CD45RA+ positively selected. Receptors were obtained from a man younger than 35 in good health. Some clones in this sample may be carry-over from other donors' samples.

The gene calls are TRBV18 and TRBJ1-1; no reliable D call. Germline lookup yields CDR1 KGHSH and CDR2 LQKENI. The length of the CDR3 is 14 residues. The V gene lost 5 bases and the J gene lost 2 bases, with 12 bases spanning the gap. The CDR3, as DNA: TGTGCCAGCTCATGGCAAGGAGTAAACACTGAAGCTTTCTTT. Translating it yields CASSWQGVNTEAFF.

The chain carries TRBV30 and TRBJ2-3; D may be TRBD1 (5 bases). The CDR3 spans 13 residues. Per germline, CDR1 GTSNPN and CDR2 SVGIG (reference sequence). The germline V and J ends were trimmed by 0 bases and 7 bases, with 11 bases remaining between them. This CDR3 reads CAWSVMGPNTQYF. The CDR3 DNA reads as TGTGCCTGGAGTGTAATGGGGCCCAATACGCAGTATTTT. Based on the CDR3 plus reference TRBV30 and TRBJ2-3, the full variable domain is SQTIHQWPATLVQPVGSPLSLECTVEGTSNPNLYWYRQAAGRGLQLLFYSVGIGQISSEVPQNLSASRPQDRQFILSSKKLLLSDSGFYLCAWSVMGPNTQYFGPGTRLTVL.

The V and J genes are TRBV5-1 and TRBJ2-2; D uncertain. V lost 5 bases and J 10 bases, leaving 15 bases between the germline ends. Germline V lookup: CDR1 SGHRS, CDR2 YFSETQ. CDR3 size: 13 residues. This CDR3 is CASRRTPQEELFF. The CDR3 region has the DNA TGCGCCAGCAGACGCACGCCCCAAGAGGAGCTGTTTTTT.

The chain carries TRBV28 and TRBJ1-2; perhaps TRBD1 as D (5 bases). The CDR3 has 14 amino acids. V lost 7 bases, J lost 1 base, and 13 bases lay in between. Germline loops: CDR1 MDHEN, CDR2 SYDVKM. CDR3 DNA sequence: TGTGCCAGCACCCGGTCGGGGGGTAACTATGGCTACACCTTC. Translation: CASTRSGGNYGYTF.

CDR3 region: CASSVSLGGTAGSYEQYF. In DNA, the CDR3 is TGTGCCAGCAGCGTAAGTCTCGGTGGGACAGCTGGATCCTACGAGCAGTACTTC. The rearrangement uses TRBV9 and TRBJ2-7; 7 positions agree with TRBD1. The germline CDR1 and CDR2 sequences are SGDLS and YYNGEE. This CDR3 comprises 18 residues. With V trimmed by 1 base and J by 1 base, 14 bases remained unmatched.

The chain carries TRBV19 and TRBJ2-3; tentatively, D is TRBD2 (5 bases). V was clipped by 9 bases and J by 0 bases, with 10 bases between them. The CDR3 contains 13 residues. CDR1 LNHDA and CDR2 SQIVND come from the germline V gene (reference sequence). The DNA for the CDR3 is TGTGCCAGCCTTAGCGTAAGCACAGATACGCAGTATTTT. It codes for CASLSVSTDTQYF.

J is TRBJ1-4 and V is TRBV5-6; D gene unclear. This CDR3 contains 14 residues. Looked up from germline, CDR1 is SGHDT and CDR2 is YYEEEE. Trimming shortened V by 5 bases and J by 8 bases, and 16 bases separated the two germline ends. The CDR3 protein is CASSLSSGSEKLFF. In nucleotides, the CDR3 is TGTGCCAGCAGTCTCAGTTCCGGAAGCGAAAAACTGTTTTTT.

This clone was picked up one time. The sample has other DNA sequences that encode this CDR3 too. V gene TRBV4-3 combines with J gene TRBJ2-3; TRBD2 matches at 8 bases. The germline V gene encodes CDR1 LGHNA and CDR2 YSLEER. The J segment lost 5 bases and the V segment lost 1 base, leaving 5 bases of the junction unmatched. The CDR3 extends over 15 amino acids. Here the CDR3 DNA reads TGCGCCAGCAGCCAAGTCGCGGGAGGTGGAGATACGCAGTATTTT. This sequence encodes CASSQVAGGGDTQYF.

The V call is TRBV5-6, the J call TRBJ2-4; no definite D call. The CDR3 has 12 residues. Germline assignment: CDR1 SGHDT and CDR2 YYEEEE. The germline V and J ends were trimmed by 0 bases and 5 bases, with 3 bases remaining between them. This CDR3 is CASSLGQNIQYF. The CDR3 DNA follows: TGTGCCAGCAGCTTGGGTCAAAACATTCAGTACTTC.

The CDR3 here is CASSPWTAEAFF. The CDR3 DNA reads TGTGCCAGCAGCCCCTGGACAGCTGAAGCTTTCTTT. The chain recombines TRBV5-8 with TRBJ1-1, with TRBD1 as a possible D gene (6 bases). Germline V CDR1 and CDR2: SGHTS, YDEGEE. The CDR3 covers 12 residues. Trimming took off 4 bases at V and 6 bases at J, with 10 bases between the two ends.

V usage is TRBV6-1 and J usage is TRBJ1-4; possibly TRBD1 for D (5 bases). This CDR3 is built from 13 residues. Deletions cut 8 bases from V and 3 bases from J, with 10 bases between. Germline CDR1 reads MNHNS; CDR2 reads SASEGT. CDR3 residues: CASGGGSNEKLFF. The CDR3 bases are TGTGCCAGCGGGGGTGGCTCTAATGAAAAACTGTTTTTT.

This rearrangement joins TRBV25-1 to TRBJ2-2, with 7 bases matching TRBD2. The germline CDR1 and CDR2 sequences are MGHDK and SYGVNS. The length of the CDR3 is 16 residues. V was clipped by 2 bases and J by 5 bases; unmatched bases: 8. CDR3 in amino acids: CASSEPGTGRTGELFF. The CDR3 coding sequence is TGTGCCAGCAGTGAACCCGGCACCGGGAGGACCGGGGAGCTGTTTTTT.

This clone was seen only a few times. Other nucleotide sequences in the sample specify the same CDR3. The rearrangement links TRBV5-1 to TRBJ1-1; D unclear. The CDR3 consists of 14 residues. The V end lost 4 bases, the J end lost 1 base, and 11 bases lay between the germline ends. Per germline, CDR1 SGHRS and CDR2 YFSETQ. In DNA, the CDR3 is TGCGCCAGCAGCCCTGCGCCCCCGAACACTGAAGCTTTCTTT. Translated, it gives CASSPAPPNTEAFF.

The DNA of the CDR3 is TGTGCCATCAGTGGGCGGGAGTGGAACACCGGGGAGCTGTTTTTT. As protein: CAISGREWNTGELFF. This chain uses TRBV10-3 with TRBJ2-2; 7 nucleotides agree with TRBD2. CDR1 is ENHRY, CDR2 SYGVKD, per germline. The CDR3 totals 15 residues. V gave up 4 bases and J gave up 1 base; unmatched junction bases: 3.

The chain has TRBV2 and TRBJ2-5; weak D call: TRBD2 (6 bases). Germline CDR1 is SNHLY and CDR2 is FYNNEI. Trimming took off 6 bases at V and 7 bases at J, with 18 bases between the two ends. The CDR3 totals 14 residues. The CDR3 nucleotides read TGTGCCAGCAGCCTTATACTAGCTGCCGCGACCCAGTACTTC. Translated, it gives CASSLILAAATQYF. The full variable domain, its missing parts supplied by reference TRBV2 and TRBJ2-5, is EPEVTQTPSHQVTQMGQEVILRCVPISNHLYFYWYRQILGQKVEFLVSFYNNEISEKSEIFDDQFSVERPDGSNFTLKIRSTKLEDSAMYFCASSLILAAATQYFGPGTRLLVL.

V is TRBV27 and J is TRBJ2-1; 8 bases fit TRBD2. V dropped 7 bases and J dropped 4; count of bases not matched to a gene: 9. Germline CDR1 and CDR2: MNHEY and SMNVEV (reference sequence). This CDR3 is built from 15 residues. The CDR3 sequence: CASNPGLARYNEQFF. DNA for the CDR3: TGTGCCAGCAACCCCGGACTAGCCCGATACAATGAGCAGTTCTTC.

CDR3 region: CASSIARDVETQYF. CDR3 coding DNA: TGTGCCAGTAGTATAGCACGGGACGTGGAGACCCAGTACTTC. This chain joins TRBV19 and TRBJ2-5; TRBD1 or TRBD2 may be the D gene (5 bases each). With 1 base removed from V and 5 bases from J, the gap between germline ends came to 11 bases. Germline V gene data show CDR1 as LNHDA and CDR2 as SQIVND (reference sequence). This CDR3 region has 14 residues.

V is TRBV4-1 and J is TRBJ2-2; D uncertain. CDR3 length: 17 amino acids. Per germline, CDR1 MGHRA and CDR2 YSYEKL. Trimming shortened V by 1 base and J by 4 bases, and 16 bases separated the two germline ends. For the CDR3, the DNA is TGCGCCAGCAGCCAAGGCCCGGCGTTTATGTCCACCGGGGAGCTGTTTTTT. This encodes CASSQGPAFMSTGELFF.

This rearrangement joins TRBV19 to TRBJ2-1, with D possibly TRBD2 on 5 matching bases. This CDR3 is 18 amino acids long. With 7 bases removed from V and 6 bases from J, the gap between germline ends came to 28 bases. Germline V gene data show CDR1 as LNHDA and CDR2 as SQIVND (reference sequence). In DNA, the CDR3 is TGTGCCAGTACCACCCCCCCCGGAGGACTTCACAATACCAATGAGCAGTTCTTC. It encodes CASTTPPGGLHNTNEQFF.

CDR3 coding DNA: TGTGCCAGCAGCTTCGGGGCGGTAGCGGGAGGGCGGGGCACAGATACGCAGTATTTT. Protein product: CASSFGAVAGGRGTDTQYF. V is TRBV7-8 and J is TRBJ2-3, with 11 positions matching TRBD2. CDR3 length: 19 residues. The germline V gene encodes CDR1 SGHVS and CDR2 FQNEAQ. V shed 3 bases, J shed 1 base, and the junction held 12 bases outside the gene matches.

The chain is built from TRBV20-1 and TRBJ1-1; D ambiguous. The CDR3 has 10 residues. Trimming removed 4 bases at V and 7 bases at J, with 7 bases between. CDR1 is DFQATT, CDR2 SNEGSKA, per germline (reference sequence). This CDR3 is CSATTDEAFF. Here the CDR3 DNA reads TGCAGTGCTACGACTGATGAAGCTTTCTTT.

The CDR3 DNA sequence: TGCGCCAGCAGCTTGTTAGTCGCGGGGGCCAATGAGCAGTTCTTC. Translating gives CASSLLVAGANEQFF. This chain uses TRBV5-1 with TRBJ2-1; maybe TRBD2 (7 bases). This CDR3 region has 15 residues. Per the germline V gene, CDR1 is SGHRS and CDR2 is YFSETQ. V lost 1 base and J 6 bases, leaving 14 bases between the germline ends.

The chain joins TRBV9 to TRBJ2-7, with D maybe TRBD2 (6 bases). Germline V CDR1 and CDR2: SGDLS, YYNGEE. Trimming took 7 bases from V and 3 from J, leaving 14 bases between them. The CDR3 totals 13 residues. CDR3 region: CASSGTPDYEQYF. As DNA, the CDR3 is TGTGCCAGCTCCGGGACTCCCGACTACGAGCAGTACTTC.

This chain connects TRBV9 to TRBJ2-1, with D perhaps TRBD2 (6 bases). The CDR3 has 16 residues. The V end lost 0 bases, the J end lost 5 bases, and 15 bases lay between the germline ends. Germline-derived CDR1 and CDR2 are SGDLS and YYNGEE. The CDR3 spells CASSVVPGRGDNEQFF. DNA for the CDR3: TGTGCCAGCAGCGTAGTCCCCGGGAGAGGGGACAATGAGCAGTTCTTC.

The rearrangement uses TRBV5-1 and TRBJ1-2; 8 nucleotides line up with TRBD1. J lost 2 bases, V lost 4 bases, and 4 bases had no gene match. This CDR3 comprises 14 residues. Germline assignment: CDR1 SGHRS and CDR2 YFSETQ. The CDR3 is CASSDRTGNYGYTF. CDR3 bases: TGCGCCAGCAGCGATAGGACAGGGAACTATGGCTACACCTTC.

The rearrangement joins TRBV30 to TRBJ2-1, with no clear D. From germline, CDR1 is GTSNPN and CDR2 SVGIG (reference sequence). This CDR3 has 16 amino acids. Trimming pared 1 base from V and 0 bases from J, leaving 13 bases between. CDR3 sequence: CAWSARLGNSYNEQFF. The CDR3 DNA follows: TGTGCCTGGAGTGCTCGTCTTGGGAACTCCTACAATGAGCAGTTCTTC.

The genes are TRBV28 and TRBJ1-1, with a possible D match to TRBD1 (5 bases). V lost 10 bases and J lost 1, with 16 bases in between. The CDR3 spans 14 residues. Germline assignment: CDR1 MDHEN and CDR2 SYDVKM. The CDR3 coding sequence is TGTGCCACCGGGGGGGGGAGCACGAACACTGAAGCTTTCTTT. Its translation is CATGGGSTNTEAFF.